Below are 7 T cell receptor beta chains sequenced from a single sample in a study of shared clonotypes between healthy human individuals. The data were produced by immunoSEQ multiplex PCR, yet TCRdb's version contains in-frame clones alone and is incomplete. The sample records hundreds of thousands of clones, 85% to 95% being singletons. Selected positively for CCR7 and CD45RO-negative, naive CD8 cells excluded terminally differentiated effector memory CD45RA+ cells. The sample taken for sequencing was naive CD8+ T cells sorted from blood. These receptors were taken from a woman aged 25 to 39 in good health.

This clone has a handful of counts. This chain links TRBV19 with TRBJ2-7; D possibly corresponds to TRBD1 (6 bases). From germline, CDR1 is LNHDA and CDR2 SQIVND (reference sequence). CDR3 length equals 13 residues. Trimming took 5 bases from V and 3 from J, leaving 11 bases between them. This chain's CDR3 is CASSPGQDYEQYF. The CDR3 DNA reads TGTGCCAGTAGTCCGGGACAAGACTACGAGCAGTACTTC. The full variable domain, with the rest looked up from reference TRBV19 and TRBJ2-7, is DGGITQSPKYLFRKEGQNVTLSCEQNLNHDAMYWYRQDPGQGLRLIYYSQIVNDFQKGDIAEGYSVSREKKESFPLTVTSAQKNPTAFYLCASSPGQDYEQYFGPGTRLTVT.

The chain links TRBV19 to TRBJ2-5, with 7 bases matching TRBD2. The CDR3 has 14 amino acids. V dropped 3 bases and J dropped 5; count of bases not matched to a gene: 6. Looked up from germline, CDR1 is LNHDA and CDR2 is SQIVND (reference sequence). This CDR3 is CASSIRGRGETQYF. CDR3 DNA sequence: TGTGCCAGTAGTATCCGCGGGAGAGGCGAGACCCAGTACTTC.

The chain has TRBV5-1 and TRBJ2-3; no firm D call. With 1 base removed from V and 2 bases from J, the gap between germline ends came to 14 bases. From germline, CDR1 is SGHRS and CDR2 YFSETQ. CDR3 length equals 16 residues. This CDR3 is CASSLISTAYTDTQYF. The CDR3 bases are TGCGCCAGCAGCTTGATTAGCACAGCTTACACAGATACGCAGTATTTT.

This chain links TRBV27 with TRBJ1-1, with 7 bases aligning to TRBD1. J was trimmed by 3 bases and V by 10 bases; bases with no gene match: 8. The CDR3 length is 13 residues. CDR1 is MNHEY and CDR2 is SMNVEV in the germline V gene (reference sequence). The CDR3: CATRGDVYTEAFF. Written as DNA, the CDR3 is TGTGCCACCAGGGGGGATGTTTACACTGAAGCTTTCTTT.

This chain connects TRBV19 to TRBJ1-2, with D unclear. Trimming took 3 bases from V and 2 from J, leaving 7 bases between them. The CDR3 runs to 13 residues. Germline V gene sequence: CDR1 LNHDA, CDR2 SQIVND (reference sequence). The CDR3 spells CASSMDGNYGYTF. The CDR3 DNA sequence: TGTGCCAGTAGTATGGACGGAAACTATGGCTACACCTTC. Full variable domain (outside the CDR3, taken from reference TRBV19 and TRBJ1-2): DGGITQSPKYLFRKEGQNVTLSCEQNLNHDAMYWYRQDPGQGLRLIYYSQIVNDFQKGDIAEGYSVSREKKESFPLTVTSAQKNPTAFYLCASSMDGNYGYTFGSGTRLTVV.

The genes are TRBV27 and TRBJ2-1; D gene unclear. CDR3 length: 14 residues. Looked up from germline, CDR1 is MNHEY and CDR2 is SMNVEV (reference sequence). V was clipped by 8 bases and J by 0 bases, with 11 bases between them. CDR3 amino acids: CASRYESSYNEQFF. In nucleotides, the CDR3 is TGTGCCAGCCGTTATGAAAGCTCCTACAATGAGCAGTTCTTC.

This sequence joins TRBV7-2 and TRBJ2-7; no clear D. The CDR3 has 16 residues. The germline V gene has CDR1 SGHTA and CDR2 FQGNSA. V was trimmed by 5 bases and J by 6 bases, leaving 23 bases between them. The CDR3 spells CASSPPAGRTWGEQYF. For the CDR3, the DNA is TGTGCCAGCAGCCCCCCCGCAGGTCGGACCTGGGGCGAGCAGTACTTC.